This T cell receptor (beta chain) was identified during a study of blood T cell repertoires in COVID-19. Germline V gives CDR1 ENHRY, CDR2 SYGVKD. CDR3 size: 15 residues. Trimming shortened V by 6 bases and J by 3 bases, and 14 bases separated the two germline ends. Assay used: immunoSEQ multiplex PCR; TCRdb lists only in-frame clones, some missing. The table lists over 65,000 clones, just under 85% of them singletons. The genes are TRBV10-3 and TRBJ2-2; the D gene is possibly TRBD1 (5 bases). Specimen: peripheral blood. The TCR was taken from a man of 80 years or more with active or convalescent COVID-19. Here the CDR3 reads CAIRQAGSDTGELFF. DNA of the CDR3: TGTGCCATCAGGCAGGCAGGGTCGGACACCGGGGAGCTGTTTTTT.